These T cell receptor beta chains were read from a single sample in a study of OX40 agonist ivuxolimab in advanced cancers. Profiling relied on immunoSEQ multiplex PCR, and the TCRdb table lists in-frame clones only, not all of them. The sample lists 70,000 to 100,000 clones, 65% to 90% occurring once. The sequences come from CD4+ or CD8+ T cells sorted from blood, collected in a trial of the OX40 agonist ivuxolimab. All receptors come from an adult with an advanced solid tumor such as melanoma, head and neck, liver or kidney cancer. CDR3s include the opening cysteine and the closing phenylalanine or tryptophan. D genes are given only for firm matches. Not every row has a clone size; where given, it reads once, few, many or a size class.

>NA|TRBV27|NA|TRBJ2-3
CASSLGVYTDTQYF
TGTGCCAGCAGTTTAGGGGTATACACAGATACGCAGTATTTT
>TRBD2|TRBV5-1|NA|TRBJ2-3
CASSLASGVTDTQYF
TGCGCCAGCAGCTTGGCTAGCGGGGTCACAGATACGCAGTATTTT
>NA|TRBV19|NA|TRBJ1-2
CASTEGVAYYGYTF
TGTGCCAGTACCGAGGGGGTGGCCTACTATGGCTACACCTTC
>TRBD1|TRBV11-2|NA|TRBJ1-4
CASSRQGATNEKLFF
TGTGCCAGCAGCCGACAGGGGGCAACTAATGAAAAACTGTTTTTT
>NA|TRBV5-6|NA|TRBJ1-1
CASSLVGRVPEAFF
TGTGCCAGCAGCTTGGTTGGGAGGGTACCTGAAGCTTTCTTT
>NA|TRBV11-2|once|TRBJ1-4
CASSLRPATNEKLFF
TGTGCCAGCAGCCTGCGTCCTGCAACTAATGAAAAACTGTTTTTT
>NA|TRBV2|NA|TRBJ1-2
CASRRGTEVYGYTF
TGTGCCAGCAGGAGGGGGACGGAAGTCTATGGCTACACCTTC
>NA|TRBV19|few|TRBJ1-5
CASMRGGFMDNQPQHF
TGTGCCAGTATGAGGGGAGGATTTATGGACAATCAGCCCCAGCATTTT
>TRBD1|TRBV4-1|NA|TRBJ2-2
CASSQPFDRVGTGELFF
TGCGCCAGCAGCCAGCCATTTGACAGGGTGGGGACCGGGGAGCTGTTTTTT
>TRBD1|TRBV18|NA|TRBJ1-3
CASSTGQGSGNTIYF
TGTGCCAGCTCAACGGGACAGGGGAGTGGAAACACCATATATTTT
>TRBD2|TRBV5-1|NA|TRBJ2-3
CASSSLLAGVPDTQYF
TGCGCCAGCAGCTCTTTACTAGCGGGAGTACCAGATACGCAGTATTTT
>TRBD1|TRBV28|NA|TRBJ1-2
CASSPDRGQLGYTF
TGTGCCAGCAGTCCGGACAGGGGGCAATTAGGCTACACCTTC
>NA|TRBV28|NA|TRBJ1-2
CASRKGYYGYTF
TGTGCCAGCAGAAAGGGCTACTATGGCTACACCTTC
>NA|TRBV9|NA|TRBJ2-7
CASSVDSRGLEQYF
TGTGCCAGCAGCGTAGACAGCCGCGGGCTCGAGCAGTACTTC